This entry features one T cell receptor (beta chain) sequence. There is no known antigen for this receptor. No base-level quality is on record; no much larger clone is a single base apart. The sample is drawn from a study of blood T cell repertoires in COVID-19 (dated by TCRdb to between 2020 and 2021). Regarding the research as a whole: Samples from collaborators originated in the United States, Italy and Spain and spanned both the acute and convalescent phases of COVID-19. The prospective study material was composed of cDNA or gDNA derived from T cells, B-cell-depleted T cells, or PBMCs. Deeply sampled blood TCRbeta repertoires from subjects exposed to, actively infected with, or recovered from COVID-19 were included in the dataset. The repertoires were released in a freely available public database meant as a resource for research on the immune response to SARS-CoV-2. Samples came from the ongoing ImmuneRACE study (first 160 participants) plus 1,254 subjects from 6 global collaborators. Sample metadata almost always included a de-identified subject ID, COVID-19 status, age in years and sex. Where available, HLA class I and class II types were obtained from metadata supplied by the sample provider rather than from assay-based typing. The investigation overall reported the following: How much clinical and demographic metadata was included differed by source and by participant, and the metadata was provided uncurated.

There are 13 amino acids in the CDR3, from cysteine to valine inclusive. Of all the DNA, just the CDR3 is kept, 39 bases in frame from base 1. V drops 4 bases and J drops 1 base, leaving 8 bases in between. According to the germline V gene (reference sequence), CDR1 reads PRHDT and CDR2 reads FYEKMQ. TCRbeta CDR3 regions were amplified from genomic DNA by means of the immunoSEQ Assay, a bias-controlled multiplex PCR. The original pipeline was this. Within the assay, amplification of reference gene primers was used to estimate how many nucleated cells each sample contained. To quantify the absolute abundance of each unique TCRbeta CDR3 rearrangement, sequence reads were collapsed and filtered. For each sample, productive Simpson clonality was calculated as the square root of Simpson's diversity index over productive rearrangements. This immuneACCESS table, as held by TCRdb, lists in-frame sequences with V and J called but not all clones. Of the missing ones, under half trace to an unresolved V gene in checked studies; the others have no known cause. V and J calls and clone size are those listed in that table; D and trimming were worked out from the DNA. The sample includes about 240,000 clones, with under 85% observed a single time. The ten largest clonotypes hold roughly 2% of the sample.

Samples from volunteer blood donors who had recovered from COVID-19 were contributed by a second Seattle source. The collaborating institutions used their own protocols to collect whole blood in K2EDTA tubes. For TCRbeta analysis, collaborators shipped samples as frozen whole blood, isolated PBMCs, or DNA extracted from either of those sample types. This sequence uses TRBV13 and TRBJ2-7; the D gene is possibly TRBD1, with 6 bases matching. The sequence was collected from a man aged 25 to 45 who had recovered from COVID-19. Sequenced sample: peripheral blood. The CDR3 amino acid sequence is: CASSSGQSYEQYV. In nucleotides, the sequence is TGTGCCAGCAGCTCGGGACAATCCTACGAGCAGTACGTC.